The clone carrying this TCR beta chain showed up just a few times. Antigen unknown. The data were obtained in a study of OX40 agonist ivuxolimab in advanced cancers. Overall study context: An agonistic human IgG2 monoclonal antibody against OX40 (CD134) was given.

Clones were sequenced by immunoSEQ multiplex PCR, and TCRdb holds only the in-frame ones, with some missing. The sample lists around 27,000 clones, around 76% occurring once. Germline-derived CDR1 and CDR2 are LNHDA and SQIVND (reference sequence). The CDR3 extends over 16 amino acids. The J segment lost 2 bases and the V segment lost 2 bases, leaving 4 bases of the junction unmatched. Whole-study results and caveats: The 0.1-3.0 mg/kg partial responders had among the lowest clonal expansion. CD8+ T cells showed, on average, more clonal expansion than CD4+ cells. Within 6 weeks, CD4+ and CD8+ blood T cells expanded clonally at 0.1 to 3.0 mg/kg.

The receptor was derived from an adult with an advanced solid tumor such as melanoma, head and neck, liver or kidney cancer. The chain links TRBV19 to TRBJ2-1; 9 bases are a match to TRBD2. Sequenced material: CD4+ or CD8+ T cells sorted from blood, taken in a trial of the OX40 agonist ivuxolimab. The CDR3 region is CASSITSSGAYNEQFF. CDR3 bases: TGTGCCAGTAGTATAACCTCTAGCGGGGCCTACAATGAGCAGTTCTTC.